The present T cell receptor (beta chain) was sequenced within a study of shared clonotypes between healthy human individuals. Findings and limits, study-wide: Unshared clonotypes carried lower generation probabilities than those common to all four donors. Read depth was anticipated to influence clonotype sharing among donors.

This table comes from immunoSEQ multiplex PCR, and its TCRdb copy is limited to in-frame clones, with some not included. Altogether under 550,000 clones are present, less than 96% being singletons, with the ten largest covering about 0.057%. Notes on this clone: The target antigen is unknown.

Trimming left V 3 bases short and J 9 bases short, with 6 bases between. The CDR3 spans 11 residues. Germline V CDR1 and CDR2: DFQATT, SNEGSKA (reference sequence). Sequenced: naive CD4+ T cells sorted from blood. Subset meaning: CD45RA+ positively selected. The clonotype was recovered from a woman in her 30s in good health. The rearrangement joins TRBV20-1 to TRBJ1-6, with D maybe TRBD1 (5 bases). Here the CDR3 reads CSASQGSPLHF. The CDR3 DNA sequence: TGCAGTGCTAGCCAGGGTTCACCCCTCCACTTT.